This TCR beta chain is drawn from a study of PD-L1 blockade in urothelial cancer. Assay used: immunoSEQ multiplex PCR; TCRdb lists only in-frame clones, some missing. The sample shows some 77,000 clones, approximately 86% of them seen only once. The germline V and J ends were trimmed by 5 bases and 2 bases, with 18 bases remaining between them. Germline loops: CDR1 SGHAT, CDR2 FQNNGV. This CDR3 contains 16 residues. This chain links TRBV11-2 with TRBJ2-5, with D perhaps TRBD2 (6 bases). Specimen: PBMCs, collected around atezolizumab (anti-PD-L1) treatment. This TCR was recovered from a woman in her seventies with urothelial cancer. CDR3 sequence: CASSARPPGLQETQYF. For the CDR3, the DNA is TGTGCCAGCAGCGCCCGCCCCCCGGGACTGCAAGAGACCCAGTACTTC.